One sample yielded the 27 T cell receptor beta chains listed below, sequenced in a study of OX40 agonist ivuxolimab in advanced cancers. Profiled with immunoSEQ multiplex PCR; TCRdb holds only in-frame clones, not every one. The sample lists 60,000 or so clones; approximately 94% were seen once. The starting material was CD4+ or CD8+ T cells sorted from blood, obtained in a trial of the OX40 agonist ivuxolimab. The receptors originated from an adult with an advanced solid tumor such as melanoma, head and neck, liver or kidney cancer.

In nucleotides, the CDR3 is TGTGCCAGTAGTATTAGGGACACAACCTACGAGCAGTACTTC. This gives the protein CASSIRDTTYEQYF. The rearrangement links TRBV19 to TRBJ2-7, with D perhaps TRBD1 (6 bases). Trimming took off 3 bases at V and 2 bases at J, with 11 bases between the two ends. CDR1 and CDR2 (germline): LNHDA, SQIVND (reference sequence). The CDR3 has 14 residues.

The chain uses TRBV6-1 and TRBJ1-1, with a weak D call TRBD1 (6 bases). CDR1 and CDR2 from the germline V gene are MNHNS and SASEGT. Trimming removed 3 bases at V and 5 bases at J, with 13 bases between. The length of the CDR3 is 14 residues. CDR3 amino acids: CASSDSGGLTEAFF. The CDR3 DNA sequence: TGTGCCAGCAGTGACTCCGGGGGGCTGACTGAAGCTTTCTTT.

The chain couples TRBV7-6 to TRBJ1-1, with a weak D call TRBD1 (6 bases). Germline V gene lookup returns CDR1 SGHVS and CDR2 FNYEAQ. CDR3 length equals 14 residues. V was trimmed by 4 bases and J by 7 bases, leaving 16 bases between them. The CDR3 loop reads CASSSMDRSSEAFF. Here the CDR3 DNA reads TGTGCCAGCAGCTCCATGGACAGATCCAGTGAAGCTTTCTTT.

This rearrangement joins TRBV29-1 to TRBJ1-3; D unclear. Germline V lookup: CDR1 SQVTM, CDR2 ANQGSEA. This CDR3 contains 11 residues. The CDR3 loop is CGHLGGNTIYF. The DNA for the CDR3 is TGCGGCCACTTGGGGGGAAACACCATATATTTT.

The genes are TRBV4-3 and TRBJ1-2; D is unclear. Germline V gene data show CDR1 as LGHNA and CDR2 as YSLEER. V gave up 1 base and J gave up 2 bases, with 2 bases separating them. This CDR3 spans 12 amino acids. The CDR3 sequence is CASSQANYGYTF. DNA for the CDR3: TGCGCCAGCAGCCAAGCGAACTATGGCTACACCTTC.

The chain couples TRBV18 to TRBJ2-7, with a possible D match to TRBD2 (5 bases). The V and J ends lost 3 bases and 4 bases respectively, with 10 bases between them. CDR1 KGHSH and CDR2 LQKENI come from the germline V gene. The CDR3 length is 13 residues. CDR3 coding DNA: TGTGCCAGCTCACCGCCCGGGGAGTACGAGCAGTACTTC. Translation gives CASSPPGEYEQYF.

This rearrangement joins TRBV19 to TRBJ2-7, with D possibly being TRBD1 (6 bases). The ends were cut back, 4 bases at V and 3 bases at J, with 13 bases in the middle. In germline, CDR1 is LNHDA, CDR2 SQIVND (reference sequence). CDR3 size: 14 residues. The CDR3 sequence: CASSTLTGRYEQYF. CDR3 nucleotide sequence: TGTGCCAGTAGTACGCTGACAGGACGCTACGAGCAGTACTTC.

The V call is TRBV28, the J call TRBJ2-3, with 11 bases identical to TRBD2. After removal of 6 bases from V and 5 bases from J, the junction contained 10 bases not matched to a gene. In germline, CDR1 is MDHEN, CDR2 SYDVKM. The CDR3 totals 16 residues. The CDR3 coding sequence is TGTGCCAGCAGCCCCCAACCTAGCGGGAGGAGAGATACGCAGTATTTT. As protein: CASSPQPSGRRDTQYF.

For the CDR3, the DNA is TGCAGCGTTGAAGATTCGGGAGGAGGCTACACCTTC. As protein: CSVEDSGGGYTF. J is TRBJ1-2 and V is TRBV29-1; D not certain. Trimming stripped 0 bases from V and 8 bases from J, with 10 bases between. The CDR3 has 12 amino acids. The V gene's germline CDR1 is SQVTM and CDR2 ANQGSEA.

The V and J genes are TRBV6-5 and TRBJ2-5, with TRBD1 matching over 7 bases. The CDR3 runs 16 residues. V was clipped by 2 bases and J by 5 bases; unmatched bases: 11. The V gene's germline CDR1 is MNHEY and CDR2 SVGAGI. The CDR3 loop reads CASSYQPSTGRETQYF. The CDR3 coding sequence is TGTGCCAGCAGTTACCAGCCGTCGACAGGGCGGGAGACCCAGTACTTC.

The chain joins TRBV19 to TRBJ2-2; D might be TRBD1 (7 bases). Per the germline V gene, CDR1 is LNHDA and CDR2 is SQIVND (reference sequence). V was pared by 4 bases and J by 6 bases, with 15 bases between. The CDR3 extends over 15 amino acids. This chain's CDR3 is CASSTITGEAGELFF. In DNA, the CDR3 is TGTGCCAGTAGTACTATCACAGGGGAGGCCGGGGAGCTGTTTTTT.

The V and J genes are TRBV21-1 and TRBJ2-3; the table's D call, TRBD2, has no DNA check behind it. TRBV21-1 is flagged as a pseudogene. The CDR3 extends over 16 amino acids. The DNA of the CDR3 is TGTGCCAGCAGCAAAGTTGGGGCGGGAGTAGTCGATACGCAGTATTTT. The encoded protein is CASSKVGAGVVDTQYF.

The rearrangement joins TRBV27 to TRBJ2-7, with 11 positions matching TRBD2. V lost 6 bases, J lost 2 bases, and 6 bases stayed unmatched. The CDR3 loop spans 15 amino acids. The germline V gene has CDR1 MNHEY and CDR2 SMNVEV (reference sequence). Here the CDR3 DNA reads TGTGCCAGCAGGCCAGGGACTAGCGGAACCTACGAGCAGTACTTC. It translates to CASRPGTSGTYEQYF.

This clone appeared a single time. This rearrangement joins TRBV19 to TRBJ2-3, with TRBD2 matching 13 bases. The CDR3 is 17 residues long. The germline V gene has CDR1 LNHDA and CDR2 SQIVND (reference sequence). With 10 bases clipped from V and 6 bases from J, the junction kept 16 bases outside the gene matches. CDR3 loop: CATVVRGLAGVSDTQYF. The CDR3 DNA reads as TGTGCCACAGTAGTGAGAGGACTAGCGGGAGTAAGTGATACGCAGTATTTT.

This chain links TRBV15 with TRBJ2-2; no clear D gene. V was clipped by 3 bases and J by 5 bases, with 4 bases between them. Germline loops: CDR1 LNHNV, CDR2 YYDKDF (reference sequence). This CDR3 spans 12 amino acids. CDR3: CATSSGTGELFF. For the CDR3, the DNA is TGTGCCACCAGCAGCGGAACCGGGGAGCTGTTTTTT.

The rearrangement uses TRBV16 and TRBJ2-7; D gene unclear. Germline V gene sequence: CDR1 KGHSY, CDR2 FQNENV. The CDR3 covers 18 residues. Trimming cost V 4 bases and J 1 base, with 23 bases left between them. The CDR3 sequence: CASSPTSGTSIFSYEQYF. CDR3 DNA sequence: TGTGCCAGCAGCCCCACCTCGGGCACTTCAATATTTTCCTACGAGCAGTACTTC.

This clone is a singleton in its sample. This chain uses TRBV4-3 with TRBJ1-1; D is possibly TRBD1 (6 bases). Germline CDR1 and CDR2: LGHNA and YSLEER. V lost 8 bases to trimming and J lost 6 bases, with 16 bases between them. This CDR3 region has 13 residues. The CDR3 spells CASLRRGLSEAFF. CDR3 nucleotide sequence: TGCGCCAGCCTACGAAGGGGGTTGTCTGAAGCTTTCTTT.

V gene TRBV6-5 combines with J gene TRBJ2-7; a possible D gene is TRBD1 (6 bases). The V gene lost 0 bases and the J gene lost 0 bases, with 9 bases spanning the gap. Germline values: CDR1 MNHEY, CDR2 SVGAGI. The CDR3 is 15 residues long. CDR3 residues: CASSYSTGTSYEQYF. In DNA form, the CDR3 reads TGTGCCAGCAGTTACTCAACAGGGACCTCCTACGAGCAGTACTTC.

The chain combines TRBV5-6 with TRBJ1-2, with a weak D call TRBD1 (6 bases). Germline-derived CDR1 and CDR2 are SGHDT and YYEEEE. The V end lost 4 bases, the J end lost 1 base, and 20 bases lay between the germline ends. The CDR3 contains 17 residues. The CDR3 DNA reads as TGTGCCAGCAGCACCAGGGGCGGTGAAGAAGGTAACTATGGCTACACCTTC. This sequence encodes CASSTRGGEEGNYGYTF.

The chain uses TRBV28 and TRBJ2-7; tentative D call: TRBD2 (6 bases). V lost 2 bases, J lost 7 bases, and 12 bases lay in between. Germline CDR1 and CDR2: MDHEN and SYDVKM. The CDR3 covers 13 residues. CDR3 DNA sequence: TGTGCCAGCAGTTTACCGGGAGTTGTGGAGCAGTACTTC. As protein: CASSLPGVVEQYF.

This chain links TRBV5-1 with TRBJ2-1; no reliable D call. The CDR3 sequence is 15 residues long. Trimming removed 7 bases from V and 0 bases from J, with 14 bases in between. Germline values: CDR1 SGHRS, CDR2 YFSETQ. The CDR3 reads CASCCGPHSYNEQFF. CDR3 DNA sequence: TGCGCCAGCTGCTGTGGGCCCCACTCCTACAATGAGCAGTTCTTC.

CDR3 protein: CASSSVGAWETQYF. Written as DNA, the CDR3 is TGTGCCAGCAGCTCCGTTGGGGCCTGGGAGACCCAGTACTTC. V is TRBV13 and J is TRBJ2-5; D possibly corresponds to TRBD1 (5 bases). The CDR3 length is 14 residues. Per the germline V gene, CDR1 is PRHDT and CDR2 is FYEKMQ (reference sequence). Trimming took off 4 bases at V and 5 bases at J, with 14 bases between the two ends.

In nucleotides, the CDR3 is TGTGCCAGCAGCCCAACCGCGGCACGGAGAGTAGCTTTCTTT. Translated: CASSPTAARRVAFF. The V gene is TRBV2, the J gene TRBJ1-1, with D unclear. From germline, CDR1 is SNHLY and CDR2 FYNNEI. Trimming shortened V by 6 bases and J by 10 bases, and 21 bases separated the two germline ends. The CDR3 covers 14 residues.

With regard to this clone: This sample also contains other DNA sequences that code for the same CDR3. V gene TRBV27 combines with J gene TRBJ2-1, with D uncertain. This CDR3 has 12 amino acids. V dropped 6 bases and J dropped 3 bases, with 6 bases sitting between them. Germline V gene lookup returns CDR1 MNHEY and CDR2 SMNVEV (reference sequence). For the CDR3, the DNA is TGTGCCAGCAGGACTGGCTACAATGAGCAGTTCTTC. Protein sequence: CASRTGYNEQFF.

The rearrangement links TRBV13 to TRBJ1-3, with 9 bases identical to TRBD1. CDR3 length: 18 amino acids. With 4 bases clipped from V and 0 bases from J, the junction kept 10 bases outside the gene matches. The V gene's germline CDR1 is PRHDT and CDR2 FYEKMQ (reference sequence). CDR3 DNA: TGTGCCAGCAGCTCCGGGACAGGGACATACGGCTCTGGAAACACCATATATTTT. This gives the protein CASSSGTGTYGSGNTIYF.

The chain is built from TRBV7-9 and TRBJ2-5; D remains unclear. The CDR3 runs to 13 residues. The V and J ends lost 2 bases and 1 base respectively, with 5 bases between them. Germline assignment: CDR1 SEHNR and CDR2 FQNEAQ (reference sequence). DNA for the CDR3: TGTGCCAGCAGCTTAACTCGCCAAGAGACCCAGTACTTC. Its translation: CASSLTRQETQYF.

V and J are TRBV7-8 and TRBJ1-1; D might be TRBD1 (6 bases). V lost 5 bases to trimming and J lost 5 bases, with 18 bases between them. Germline values: CDR1 SGHVS, CDR2 FQNEAQ. This CDR3 is built from 15 residues. Here the CDR3 DNA reads TGTGCCAGCAGCCCGGAGGGCAGGGGCCGTACTGAAGCTTTCTTT. It yields the protein CASSPEGRGRTEAFF.